This T cell receptor (beta chain) was recovered during a study of blood T cell repertoires in COVID-19. Germline values: CDR1 MGHDK, CDR2 SYGVNS. Trimming pared 3 bases from V and 5 bases from J, leaving 14 bases between. The CDR3 has 15 residues. TCRdb keeps only in-frame clones here, not all; method: immunoSEQ multiplex PCR. The sample contains 250,000 to 300,000 clones, 90% of which appear only once. Recruits, aged roughly 18 to 100 years, lived in some 25 US areas. Clinical histories supplied by participants themselves formed the basis of cohort assignment. This receptor was identified in a woman in her 30s who had recovered from COVID-19. Sequences were obtained from PBMCs or T cells enriched from blood (not recorded which). J is TRBJ2-1 and V is TRBV25-1, with D perhaps matching TRBD1 (5 bases). The CDR3: CASSEIQDGNNEQFF. In DNA, the CDR3 is TGTGCCAGCAGTGAGATACAGGACGGTAACAATGAGCAGTTCTTC.